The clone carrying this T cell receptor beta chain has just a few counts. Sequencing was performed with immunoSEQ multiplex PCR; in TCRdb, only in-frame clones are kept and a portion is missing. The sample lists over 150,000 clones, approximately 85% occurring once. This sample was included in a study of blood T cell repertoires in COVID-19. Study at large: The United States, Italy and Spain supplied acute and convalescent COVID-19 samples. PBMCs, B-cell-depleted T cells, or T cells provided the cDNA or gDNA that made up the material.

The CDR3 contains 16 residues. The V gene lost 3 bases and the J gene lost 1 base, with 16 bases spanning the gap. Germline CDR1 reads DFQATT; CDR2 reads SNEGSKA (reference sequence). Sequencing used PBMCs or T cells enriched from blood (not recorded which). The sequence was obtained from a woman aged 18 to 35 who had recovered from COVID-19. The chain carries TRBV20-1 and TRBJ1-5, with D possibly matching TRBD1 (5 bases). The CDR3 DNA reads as TGCAGTGCTAGTCTTTGGGGGGATGTGAGCAATCAGCCCCAGCATTTT. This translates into CSASLWGDVSNQPQHF.